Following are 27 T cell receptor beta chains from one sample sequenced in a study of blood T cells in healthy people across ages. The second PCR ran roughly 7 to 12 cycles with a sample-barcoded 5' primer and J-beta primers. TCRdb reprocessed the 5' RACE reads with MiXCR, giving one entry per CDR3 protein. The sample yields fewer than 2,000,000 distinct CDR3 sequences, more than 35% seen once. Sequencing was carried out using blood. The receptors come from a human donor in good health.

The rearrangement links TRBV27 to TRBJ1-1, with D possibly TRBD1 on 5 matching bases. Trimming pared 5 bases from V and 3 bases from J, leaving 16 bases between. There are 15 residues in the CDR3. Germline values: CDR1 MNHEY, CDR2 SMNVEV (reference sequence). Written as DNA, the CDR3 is TGTGCCAGCAGTCCAGCTTCATGGGGGGACACTGAAGCTTTCTTT. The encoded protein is CASSPASWGDTEAFF.

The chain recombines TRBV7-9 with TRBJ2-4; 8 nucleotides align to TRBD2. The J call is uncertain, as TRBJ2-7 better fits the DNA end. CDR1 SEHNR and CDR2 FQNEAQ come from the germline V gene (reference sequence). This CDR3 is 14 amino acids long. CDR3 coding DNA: TGTGCCAGCAGCTCGGGGGGGAAGGTGAACGAGCAGTACTTC. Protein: CASSSGGKVNEQYF.

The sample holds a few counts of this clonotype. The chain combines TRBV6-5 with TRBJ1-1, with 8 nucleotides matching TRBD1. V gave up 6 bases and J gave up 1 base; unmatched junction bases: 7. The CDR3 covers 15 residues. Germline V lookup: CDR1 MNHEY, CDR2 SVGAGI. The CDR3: CASSLVDRGNTEAFF. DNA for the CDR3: TGTGCCAGCAGCCTGGTCGACAGGGGGAACACTGAAGCTTTCTTT.

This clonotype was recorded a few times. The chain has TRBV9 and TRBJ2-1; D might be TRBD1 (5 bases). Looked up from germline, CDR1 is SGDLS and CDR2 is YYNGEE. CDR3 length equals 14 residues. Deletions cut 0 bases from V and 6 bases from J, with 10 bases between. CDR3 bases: TGTGCCAGCAGCGTAGATCGTGGGGCCAATGAGCAGTTCTTC. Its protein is CASSVDRGANEQFF.

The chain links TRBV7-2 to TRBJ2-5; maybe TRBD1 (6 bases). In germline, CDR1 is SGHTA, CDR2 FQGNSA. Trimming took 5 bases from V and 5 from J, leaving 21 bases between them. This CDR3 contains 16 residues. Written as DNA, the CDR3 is TGTGCCAGCAGCAAACTGACAGGACCCATTCTTGAGACCCAGTACTTC. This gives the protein CASSKLTGPILETQYF.

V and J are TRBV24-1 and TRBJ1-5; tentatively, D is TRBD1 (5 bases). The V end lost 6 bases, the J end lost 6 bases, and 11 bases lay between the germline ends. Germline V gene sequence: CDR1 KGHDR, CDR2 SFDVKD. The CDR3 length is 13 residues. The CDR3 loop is CATSPLGGQPQHF. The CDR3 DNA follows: TGTGCCACCAGTCCCCTGGGGGGTCAGCCCCAGCATTTT.

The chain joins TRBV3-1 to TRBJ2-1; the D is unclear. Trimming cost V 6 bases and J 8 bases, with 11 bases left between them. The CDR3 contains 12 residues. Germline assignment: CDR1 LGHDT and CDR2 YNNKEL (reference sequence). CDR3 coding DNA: TGTGCCAGCAGTCATAAGTCTTATGAGCAGTTCTTC. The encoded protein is CASSHKSYEQFF.

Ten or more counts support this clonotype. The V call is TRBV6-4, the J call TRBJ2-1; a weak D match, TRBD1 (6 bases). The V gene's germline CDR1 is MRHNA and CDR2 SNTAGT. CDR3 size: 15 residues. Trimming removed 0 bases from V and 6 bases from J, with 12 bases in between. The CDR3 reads CASSDSWGPGNEQFF. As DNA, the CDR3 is TGTGCCAGCAGTGACTCTTGGGGGCCAGGCAATGAGCAGTTCTTC.

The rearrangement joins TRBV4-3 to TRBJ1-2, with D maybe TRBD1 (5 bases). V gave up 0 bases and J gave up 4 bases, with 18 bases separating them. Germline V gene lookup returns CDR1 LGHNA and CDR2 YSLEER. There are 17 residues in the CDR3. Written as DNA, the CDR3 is TGCGCCAGCAGCCAAGACGGGTTGGGGAGGGGTTTCTATGGCTACACCTTC. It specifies CASSQDGLGRGFYGYTF.

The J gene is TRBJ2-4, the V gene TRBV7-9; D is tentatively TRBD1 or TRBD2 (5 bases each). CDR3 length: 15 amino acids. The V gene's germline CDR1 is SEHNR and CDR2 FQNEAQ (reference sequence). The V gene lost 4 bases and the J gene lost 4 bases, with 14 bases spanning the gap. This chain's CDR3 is CASSSLRDGKNIQYF. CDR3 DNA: TGTGCCAGCAGCTCCCTCCGGGACGGAAAAAACATTCAGTACTTC.

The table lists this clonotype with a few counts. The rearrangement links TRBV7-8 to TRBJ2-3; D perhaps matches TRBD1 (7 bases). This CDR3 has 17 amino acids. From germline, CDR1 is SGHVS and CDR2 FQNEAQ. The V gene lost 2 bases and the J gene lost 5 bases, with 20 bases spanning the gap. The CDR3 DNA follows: TGTGCCAGCAGCTTAATCCTGGTGGAGGGGGCTATAGATACGCAGTATTTT. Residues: CASSLILVEGAIDTQYF.

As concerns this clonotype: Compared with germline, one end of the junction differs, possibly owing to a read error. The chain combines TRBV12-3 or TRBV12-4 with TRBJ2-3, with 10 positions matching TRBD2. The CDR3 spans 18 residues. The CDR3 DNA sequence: TGTGCCAACAGTCGTCTAGCGGGGGCCGCTCTAAGCACAGATACGCAGTATTTT. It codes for CANSRLAGAALSTDTQYF.

DNA for the CDR3: TGTGCCATCAGTGAAACGGCTGGCTACACCTTC. Residues: CAISETAGYTF. The rearrangement uses TRBV10-3 and TRBJ1-2; no clear D. The CDR3 has 11 amino acids. V dropped 3 bases and J dropped 7 bases, with 6 bases sitting between them. The germline V gene has CDR1 ENHRY and CDR2 SYGVKD.

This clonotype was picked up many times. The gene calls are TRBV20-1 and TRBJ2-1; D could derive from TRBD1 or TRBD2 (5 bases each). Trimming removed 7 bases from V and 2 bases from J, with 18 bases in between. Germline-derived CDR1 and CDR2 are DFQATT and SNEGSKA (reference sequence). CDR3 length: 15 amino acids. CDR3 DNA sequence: TGCAGTGTTCACCCTATGTTGGGGGCCTACAATGAGCAGTTCTTC. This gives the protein CSVHPMLGAYNEQFF.

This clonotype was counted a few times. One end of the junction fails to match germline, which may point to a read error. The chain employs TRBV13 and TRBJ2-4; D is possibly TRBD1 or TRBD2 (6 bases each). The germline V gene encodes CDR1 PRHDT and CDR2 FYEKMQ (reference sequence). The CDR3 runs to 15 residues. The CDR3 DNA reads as TGTGCCAGCAGTTTAGGGGGGCAGGGCAAAAACATTCAGTACTTC. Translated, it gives CASSLGGQGKNIQYF.

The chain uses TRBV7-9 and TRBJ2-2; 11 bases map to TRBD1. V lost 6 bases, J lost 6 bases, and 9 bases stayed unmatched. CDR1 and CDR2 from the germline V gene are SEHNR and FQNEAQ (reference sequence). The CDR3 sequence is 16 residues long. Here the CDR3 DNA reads TGTGCCAGCAGTCTCGGACAGGGGGCGAGGTCCGGGGAGCTGTTTTTT. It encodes CASSLGQGARSGELFF.

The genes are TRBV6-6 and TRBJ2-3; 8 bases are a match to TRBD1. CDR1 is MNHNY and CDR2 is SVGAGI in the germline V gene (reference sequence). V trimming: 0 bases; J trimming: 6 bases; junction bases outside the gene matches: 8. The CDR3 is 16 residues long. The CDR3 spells CASSYSVVTGVDTQYF. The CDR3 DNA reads TGTGCCAGCAGTTACTCGGTCGTGACAGGGGTGGATACGCAGTATTTT.

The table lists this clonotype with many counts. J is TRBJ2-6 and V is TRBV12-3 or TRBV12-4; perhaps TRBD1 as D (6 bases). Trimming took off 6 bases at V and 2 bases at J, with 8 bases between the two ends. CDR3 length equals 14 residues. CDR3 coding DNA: TGTGCCAGCAGACCAGGGGCTGGGGCCAACGTCCTGACTTTC. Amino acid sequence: CASRPGAGANVLTF.

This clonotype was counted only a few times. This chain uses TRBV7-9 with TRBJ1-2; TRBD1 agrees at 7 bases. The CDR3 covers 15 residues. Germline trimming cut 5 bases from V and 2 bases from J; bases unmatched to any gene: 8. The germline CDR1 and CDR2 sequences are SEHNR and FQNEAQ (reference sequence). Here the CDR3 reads CASSRETGMNYGYTF. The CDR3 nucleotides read TGTGCCAGCAGCCGTGAGACAGGGATGAACTATGGCTACACCTTC. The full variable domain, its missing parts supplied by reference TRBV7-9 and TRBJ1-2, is DTGVSQNPRHKITKRGQNVTFRCDPISEHNRLYWYRQTLGQGPEFLTYFQNEAQLEKSRLLSDRFSAERPKGSFSTLEIQRTEQGDSAMYLCASSRETGMNYGYTFGSGTRLTVV.

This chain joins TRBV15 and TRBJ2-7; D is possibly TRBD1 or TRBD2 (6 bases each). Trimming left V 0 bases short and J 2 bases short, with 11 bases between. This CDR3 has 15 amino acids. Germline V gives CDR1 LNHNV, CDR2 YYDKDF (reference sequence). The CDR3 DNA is TGTGCCACCAGCAGAGAGGCGGGACAAACCTACGAGCAGTACTTC. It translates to CATSREAGQTYEQYF.

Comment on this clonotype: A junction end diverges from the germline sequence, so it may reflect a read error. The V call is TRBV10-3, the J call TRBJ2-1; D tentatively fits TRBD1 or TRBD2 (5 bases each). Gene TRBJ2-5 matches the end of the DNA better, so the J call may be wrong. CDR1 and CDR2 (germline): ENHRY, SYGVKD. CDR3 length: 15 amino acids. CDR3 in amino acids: CAISESTGGQESQYF. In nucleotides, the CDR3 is TGTGCCATCAGTGAGTCCACAGGAGGTCAAGAGAGCCAGTACTTC.

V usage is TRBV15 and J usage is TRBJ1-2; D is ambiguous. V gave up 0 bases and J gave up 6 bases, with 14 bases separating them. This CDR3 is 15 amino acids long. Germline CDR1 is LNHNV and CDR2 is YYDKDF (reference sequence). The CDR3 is CATSRDSPRVNGYTF. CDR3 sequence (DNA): TGTGCCACCAGCAGAGATTCCCCCCGGGTAAATGGCTACACCTTC.

Here the CDR3 reads CASSEETAYEQYF. DNA for the CDR3: TGTGCCAGCAGTGAGGAGACAGCCTACGAGCAGTACTTC. The chain uses TRBV2 and TRBJ2-1; possibly TRBD1 for D (5 bases). The J call may be faulty, since TRBJ2-7 better matches the DNA end. The V gene's germline CDR1 is SNHLY and CDR2 FYNNEI. The CDR3 is made up of 13 amino acids.

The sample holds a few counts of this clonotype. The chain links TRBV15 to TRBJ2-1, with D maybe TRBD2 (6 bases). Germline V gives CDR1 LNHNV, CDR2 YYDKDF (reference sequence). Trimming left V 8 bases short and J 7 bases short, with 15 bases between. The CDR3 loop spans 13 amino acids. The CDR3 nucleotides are TGTGCCACCTGCCTCGGCGGGGAGAATGAGCAGTTCTTC. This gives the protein CATCLGGENEQFF.

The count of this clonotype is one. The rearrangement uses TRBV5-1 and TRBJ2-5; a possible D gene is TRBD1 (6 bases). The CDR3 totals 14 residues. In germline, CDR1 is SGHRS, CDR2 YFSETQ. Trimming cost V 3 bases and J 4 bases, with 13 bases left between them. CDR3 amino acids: CASSWWGHGETQYF. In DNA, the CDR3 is TGCGCCAGCAGCTGGTGGGGGCATGGAGAGACCCAGTACTTC.

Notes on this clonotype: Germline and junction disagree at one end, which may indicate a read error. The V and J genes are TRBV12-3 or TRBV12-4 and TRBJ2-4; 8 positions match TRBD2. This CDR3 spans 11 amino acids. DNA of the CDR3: TGTGCCGGCAGTTTAGCGGGAATGAAGTACTTC. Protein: CAGSLAGMKYF.

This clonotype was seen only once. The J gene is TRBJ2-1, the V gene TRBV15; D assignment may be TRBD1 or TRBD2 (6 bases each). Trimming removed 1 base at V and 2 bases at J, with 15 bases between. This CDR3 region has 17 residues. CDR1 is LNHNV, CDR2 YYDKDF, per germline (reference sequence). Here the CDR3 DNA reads TGTGCCACCAGCAGAGGATTGGCGGGGACAACCTACAATGAGCAGTTCTTC. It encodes CATSRGLAGTTYNEQFF.